This T cell receptor (beta chain) appears in the sequencing data of a study of breast tumors, draining lymph nodes, adjacent tissues. Breast cancer patients provided tissue from their axillary draining lymph nodes. Trimming at V came to 4 bases and at J to 8 bases, leaving 5 bases not matched to a gene. The CDR3 runs 12 residues. In germline, CDR1 is SGHRS, CDR2 YFSETQ. In TCRdb, the multiplex PCR reads were re-called with MiXCR into one record per CDR3 protein. This sample has more than 85,000 distinct CDR3 sequences; around 20% occur once, and the top ten carry approximately 1.3%. The source of this sequence is a female donor with breast cancer. Some clones in this sample may be carry-over from other donors' samples. Sequenced material: axillary lymph node tissue. The rearrangement uses TRBV5-1 and TRBJ1-1, with 7 positions matching TRBD1. The CDR3 DNA is TGCGCCAGCAGCAAACAGGGGAGCGAAGCTTTCTTT. It yields the protein CASSKQGSEAFF.